This T cell receptor (beta chain) emerged from a study of CD8+CD57+ T cells in acquired aplastic anemia. Study in general: DNA recovered from sorted CD4+ and CD8+ cells had a mean of approximately 3 ug. Findings and limits, study-wide: Overlapping CD8+ CDR3 repertoires of patients and controls contained nearly 30 shared sequences.

This clonotype showed up many times. Its antigen is undetermined. Using genomic DNA as the template, TCR beta VDJ and CDR3 profiling was carried out. TCRdb reprocessed the reads with MiXCR, giving one entry per CDR3 protein. The sample shows hundreds of thousands of distinct CDR3 sequences, approximately 56% of them seen only once. Germline assignment: CDR1 ENHRY and CDR2 SYGVKD. Trimming cost V 3 bases and J 0 bases, with 11 bases left between them. This CDR3 is built from 15 residues. The rearrangement links TRBV10-3 to TRBJ1-1, with D perhaps TRBD1 (5 bases). The sample consisted of sorted CD4+, CD8+, or CD8+CD57+ T cells (not recorded which) from PBMCs. The receptor was derived from a human donor with severe aplastic anemia or a healthy control (not recorded which). CDR3 in amino acids: CAISEARQMNTEAFF. CDR3 in DNA: TGTGCCATCAGTGAAGCCCGACAGATGAACACTGAAGCTTTCTTT.